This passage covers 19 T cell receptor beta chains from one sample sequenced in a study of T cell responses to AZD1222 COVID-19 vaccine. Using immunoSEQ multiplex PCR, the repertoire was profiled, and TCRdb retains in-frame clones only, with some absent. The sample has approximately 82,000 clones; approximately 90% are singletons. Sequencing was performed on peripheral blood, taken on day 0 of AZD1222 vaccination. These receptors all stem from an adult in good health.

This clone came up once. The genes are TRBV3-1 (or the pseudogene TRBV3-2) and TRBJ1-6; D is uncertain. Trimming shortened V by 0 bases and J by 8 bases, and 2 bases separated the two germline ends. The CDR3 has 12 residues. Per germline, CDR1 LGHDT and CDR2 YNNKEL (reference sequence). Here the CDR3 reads CASSQEYSPLHF. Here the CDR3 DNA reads TGTGCCAGCAGCCAAGAGTATTCACCCCTCCACTTT.

CDR3 DNA: TGTGGCGAGGATAGGGGTGGGTCTGAAGCTTTCTTT. Residues: CGEDRGGSEAFF. V and J are TRBV11-2 and TRBJ1-1; TRBD1 might be the D (5 bases). Germline V gives CDR1 SGHAT, CDR2 FQNNGV. CDR3 length: 12 residues.

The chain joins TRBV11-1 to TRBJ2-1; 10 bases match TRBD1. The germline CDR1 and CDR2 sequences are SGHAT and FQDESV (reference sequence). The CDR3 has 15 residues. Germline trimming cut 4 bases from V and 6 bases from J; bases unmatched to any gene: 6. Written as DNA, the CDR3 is TGTGCCAGCAGCTACCGGGACAGGGGCGCCAATGAGCAGTTCTTC. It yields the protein CASSYRDRGANEQFF.

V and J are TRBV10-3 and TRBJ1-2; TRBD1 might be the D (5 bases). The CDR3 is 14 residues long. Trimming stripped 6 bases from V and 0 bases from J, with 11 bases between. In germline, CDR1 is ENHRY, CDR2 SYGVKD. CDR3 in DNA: TGTGCCATCAGAAACGGGGGGGCTAACTATGGCTACACCTTC. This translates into CAIRNGGANYGYTF.

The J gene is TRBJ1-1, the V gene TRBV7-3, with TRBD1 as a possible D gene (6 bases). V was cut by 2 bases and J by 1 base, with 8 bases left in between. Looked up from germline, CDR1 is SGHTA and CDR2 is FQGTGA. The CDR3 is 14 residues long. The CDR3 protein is CASSLDRRNTEAFF. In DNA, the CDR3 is TGTGCCAGCAGCTTAGACAGGAGGAACACTGAAGCTTTCTTT.

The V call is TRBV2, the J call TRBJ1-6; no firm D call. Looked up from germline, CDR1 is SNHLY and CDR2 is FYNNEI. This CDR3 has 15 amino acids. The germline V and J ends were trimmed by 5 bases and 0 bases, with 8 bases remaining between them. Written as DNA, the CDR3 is TGTGCCAGCAGTTCGGTTAGCTCCTATAATTCACCCCTCCACTTT. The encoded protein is CASSSVSSYNSPLHF.

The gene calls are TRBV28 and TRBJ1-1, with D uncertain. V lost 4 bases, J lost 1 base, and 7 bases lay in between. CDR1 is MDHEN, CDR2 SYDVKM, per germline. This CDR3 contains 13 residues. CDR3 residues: CASSWVGNTEAFF. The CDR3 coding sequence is TGTGCCAGCAGTTGGGTCGGGAACACTGAAGCTTTCTTT.

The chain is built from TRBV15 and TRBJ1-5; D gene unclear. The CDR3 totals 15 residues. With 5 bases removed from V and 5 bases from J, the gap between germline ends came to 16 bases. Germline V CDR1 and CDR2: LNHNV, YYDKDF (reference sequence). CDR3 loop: CATSHNLGIDQPQHF. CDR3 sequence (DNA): TGTGCCACCAGCCACAATCTGGGGATTGATCAGCCCCAGCATTTT.

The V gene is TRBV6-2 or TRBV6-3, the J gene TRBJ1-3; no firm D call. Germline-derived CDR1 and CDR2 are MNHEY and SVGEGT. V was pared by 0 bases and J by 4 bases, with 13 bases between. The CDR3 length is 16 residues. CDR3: CASSYSIGETGNTIYF. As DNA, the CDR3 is TGTGCCAGCAGTTACTCGATCGGGGAGACGGGAAACACCATATATTTT.

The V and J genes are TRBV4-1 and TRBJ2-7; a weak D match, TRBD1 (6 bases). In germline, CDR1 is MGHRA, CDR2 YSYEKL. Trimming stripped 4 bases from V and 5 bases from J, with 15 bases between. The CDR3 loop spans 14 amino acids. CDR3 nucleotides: TGCGCCAGCAGCCCCCAACCCAGGGGCGACGAGCAGTACTTC. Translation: CASSPQPRGDEQYF.

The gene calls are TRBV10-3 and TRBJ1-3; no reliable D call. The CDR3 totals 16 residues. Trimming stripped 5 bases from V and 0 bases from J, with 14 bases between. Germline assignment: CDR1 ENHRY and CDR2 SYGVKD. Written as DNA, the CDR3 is TGTGCCATCAGTTCCACATCTACTTTCTCTGGAAACACCATATATTTT. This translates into CAISSTSTFSGNTIYF.

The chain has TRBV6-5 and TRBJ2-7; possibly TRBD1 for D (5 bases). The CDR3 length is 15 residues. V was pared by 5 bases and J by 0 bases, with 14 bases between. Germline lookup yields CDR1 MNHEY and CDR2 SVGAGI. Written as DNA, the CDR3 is TGTGCCAGCAGTAGACAGCGCCAAAACTCCTACGAGCAGTACTTC. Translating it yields CASSRQRQNSYEQYF.

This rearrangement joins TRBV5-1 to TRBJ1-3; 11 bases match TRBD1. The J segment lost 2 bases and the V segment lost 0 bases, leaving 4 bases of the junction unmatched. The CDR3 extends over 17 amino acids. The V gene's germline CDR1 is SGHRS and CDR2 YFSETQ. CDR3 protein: CASSLGLDRGPGNTIYF. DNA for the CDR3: TGCGCCAGCAGCTTGGGTTTGGACAGGGGGCCTGGAAACACCATATATTTT.

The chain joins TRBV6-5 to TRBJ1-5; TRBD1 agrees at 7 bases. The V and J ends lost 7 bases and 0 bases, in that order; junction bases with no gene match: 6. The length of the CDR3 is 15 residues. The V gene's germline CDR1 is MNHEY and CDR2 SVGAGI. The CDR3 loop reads CASTTGVNSNQPQHF. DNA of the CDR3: TGTGCCAGCACCACAGGGGTTAATAGCAATCAGCCCCAGCATTTT.

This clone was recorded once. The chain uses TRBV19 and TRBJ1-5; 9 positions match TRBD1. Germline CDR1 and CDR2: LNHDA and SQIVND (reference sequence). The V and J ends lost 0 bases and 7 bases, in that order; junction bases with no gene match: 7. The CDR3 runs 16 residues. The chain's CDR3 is CASSIDGTGRRQPQHF. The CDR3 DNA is TGTGCCAGTAGTATAGATGGGACAGGGAGGCGGCAGCCCCAGCATTTT.

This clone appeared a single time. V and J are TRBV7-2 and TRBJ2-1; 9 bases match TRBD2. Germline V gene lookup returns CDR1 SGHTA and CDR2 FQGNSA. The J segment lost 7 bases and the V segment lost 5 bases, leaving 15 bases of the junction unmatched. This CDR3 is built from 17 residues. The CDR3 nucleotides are TGTGCCAGCAGCCAAGTGCCAGCGGGGGGAGGAGGGAATGAGCAGTTCTTC. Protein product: CASSQVPAGGGGNEQFF.

CDR3 amino acids: CASSDWGTRNEQYF. DNA of the CDR3: TGTGCCAGCAGTGATTGGGGGACAAGGAACGAGCAGTACTTC. The chain is built from TRBV2 and TRBJ2-7; the D gene is possibly TRBD1 (6 bases). This CDR3 contains 14 residues. V gave up 3 bases and J gave up 5 bases, with 14 bases separating them. From germline, CDR1 is SNHLY and CDR2 FYNNEI.

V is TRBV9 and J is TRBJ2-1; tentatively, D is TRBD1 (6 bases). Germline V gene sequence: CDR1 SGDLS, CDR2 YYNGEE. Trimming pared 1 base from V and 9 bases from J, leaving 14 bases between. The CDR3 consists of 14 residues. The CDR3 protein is CASSVYSGAGEQFF. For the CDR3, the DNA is TGTGCCAGCAGCGTATATTCAGGGGCGGGTGAGCAGTTCTTC.

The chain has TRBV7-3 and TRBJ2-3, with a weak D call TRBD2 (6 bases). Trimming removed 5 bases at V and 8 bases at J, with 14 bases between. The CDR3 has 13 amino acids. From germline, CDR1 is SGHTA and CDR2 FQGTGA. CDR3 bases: TGTGCCAGCAGCCAGACTAGTCGGGGTACGCAGTATTTT. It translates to CASSQTSRGTQYF.